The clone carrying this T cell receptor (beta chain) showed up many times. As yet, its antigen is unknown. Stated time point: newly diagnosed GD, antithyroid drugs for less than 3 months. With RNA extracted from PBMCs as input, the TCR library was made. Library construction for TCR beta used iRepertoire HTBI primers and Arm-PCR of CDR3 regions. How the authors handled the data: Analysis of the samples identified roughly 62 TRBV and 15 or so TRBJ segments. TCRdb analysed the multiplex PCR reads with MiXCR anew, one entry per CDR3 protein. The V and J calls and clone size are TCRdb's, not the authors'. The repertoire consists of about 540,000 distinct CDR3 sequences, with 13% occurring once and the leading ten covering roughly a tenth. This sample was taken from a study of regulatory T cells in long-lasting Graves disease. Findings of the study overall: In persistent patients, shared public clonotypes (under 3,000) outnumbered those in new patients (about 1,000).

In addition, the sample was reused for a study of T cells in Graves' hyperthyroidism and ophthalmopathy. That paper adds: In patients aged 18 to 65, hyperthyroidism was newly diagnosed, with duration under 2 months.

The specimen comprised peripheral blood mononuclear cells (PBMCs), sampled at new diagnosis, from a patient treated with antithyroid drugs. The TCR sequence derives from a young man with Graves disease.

The CDR3 protein is CASSSGDRAYGYTF. Written as DNA, the CDR3 is TGTGCCAGCTCATCGGGGGACAGAGCTTATGGCTACACCTTC. The chain links TRBV18 to TRBJ1-2; 7 bases align to TRBD1. Germline lookup yields CDR1 KGHSH and CDR2 LQKENI. The V gene end was trimmed by 5 bases and the J gene end by 5 bases; junction bases not matched to a gene: 8. The CDR3 has 14 amino acids.